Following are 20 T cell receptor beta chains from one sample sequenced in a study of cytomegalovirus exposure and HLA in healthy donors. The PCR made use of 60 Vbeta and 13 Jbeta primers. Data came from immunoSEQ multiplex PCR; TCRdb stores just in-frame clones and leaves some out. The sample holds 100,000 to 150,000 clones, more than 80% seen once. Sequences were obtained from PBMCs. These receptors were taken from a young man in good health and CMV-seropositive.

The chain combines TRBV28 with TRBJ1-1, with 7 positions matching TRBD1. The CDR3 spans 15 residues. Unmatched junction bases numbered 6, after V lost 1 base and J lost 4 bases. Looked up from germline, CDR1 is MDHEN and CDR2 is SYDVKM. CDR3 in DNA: TGTGCCAGCAGTTTATTAACAGGGGACGGCACTGAAGCTTTCTTT. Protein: CASSLLTGDGTEAFF. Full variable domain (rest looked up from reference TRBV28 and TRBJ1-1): DVKVTQSSRYLVKRTGEKVFLECVQDMDHENMFWYRQDPGLGLRLIYFSYDVKMKEKGDIPEGYSVSREKKERFSLILESASTNQTSMYLCASSLLTGDGTEAFFGQGTRLTVV.

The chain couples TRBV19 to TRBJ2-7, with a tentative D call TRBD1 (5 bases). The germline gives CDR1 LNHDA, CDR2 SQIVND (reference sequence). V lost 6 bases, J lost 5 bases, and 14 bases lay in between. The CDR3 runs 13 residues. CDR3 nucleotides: TGTGCCAGTAGGAAGCAGGGAACGCACGAGCAGTACTTC. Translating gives CASRKQGTHEQYF.

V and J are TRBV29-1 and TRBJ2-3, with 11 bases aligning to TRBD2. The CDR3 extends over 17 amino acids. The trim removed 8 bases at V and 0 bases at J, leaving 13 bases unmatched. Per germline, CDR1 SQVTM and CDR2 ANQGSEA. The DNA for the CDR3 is TGCAGCCCAAATGGCGTAGCGGGGGGGACTAGCACAGATACGCAGTATTTT. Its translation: CSPNGVAGGTSTDTQYF.

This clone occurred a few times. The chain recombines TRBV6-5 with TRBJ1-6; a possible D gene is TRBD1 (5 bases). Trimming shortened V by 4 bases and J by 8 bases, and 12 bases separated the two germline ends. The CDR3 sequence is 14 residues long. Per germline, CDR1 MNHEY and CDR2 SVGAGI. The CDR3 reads CASSSGPYYSPLHF. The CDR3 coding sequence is TGTGCCAGCAGTTCAGGGCCCTACTATTCACCCCTCCACTTT.

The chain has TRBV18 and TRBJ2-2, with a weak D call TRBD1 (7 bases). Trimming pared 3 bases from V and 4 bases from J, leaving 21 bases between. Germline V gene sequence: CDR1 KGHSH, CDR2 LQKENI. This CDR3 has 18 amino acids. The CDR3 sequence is CASSPLGHRGGFTGELFF. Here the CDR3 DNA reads TGTGCCAGCTCACCCCTAGGACACAGGGGAGGATTCACCGGGGAGCTGTTTTTT.

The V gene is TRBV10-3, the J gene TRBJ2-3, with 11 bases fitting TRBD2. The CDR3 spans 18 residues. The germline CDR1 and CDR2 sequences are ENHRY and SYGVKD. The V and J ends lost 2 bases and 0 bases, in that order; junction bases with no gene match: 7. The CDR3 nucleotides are TGTGCCATCAGTGAGCCGGCTCGACTAGCGGGGAGCACAGATACGCAGTATTTT. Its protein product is CAISEPARLAGSTDTQYF.

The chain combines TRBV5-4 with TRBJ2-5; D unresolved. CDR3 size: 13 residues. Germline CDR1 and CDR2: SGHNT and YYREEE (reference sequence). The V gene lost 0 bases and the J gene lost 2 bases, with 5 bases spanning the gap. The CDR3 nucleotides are TGTGCCAGCAGCTTGGGTTCGCAAGAGACCCAGTACTTC. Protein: CASSLGSQETQYF.

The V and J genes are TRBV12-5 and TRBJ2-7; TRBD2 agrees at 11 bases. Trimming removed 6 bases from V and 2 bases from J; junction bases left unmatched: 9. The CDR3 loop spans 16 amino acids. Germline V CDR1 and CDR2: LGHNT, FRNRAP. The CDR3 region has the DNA TGTGCTAGTGGAAGAACTAGCGGGGGCCAACCCTACGAGCAGTACTTC. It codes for CASGRTSGGQPYEQYF.

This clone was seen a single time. Here the CDR3 DNA reads TGTGCCAGTAGGCTCGCGAGCTCCTACAATGAGCAGTTCTTC. It is translated as CASRLASSYNEQFF. J is TRBJ2-1 and V is TRBV19; no clear D gene. CDR3 length: 14 residues. The V end lost 6 bases, the J end lost 0 bases, and 9 bases lay between the germline ends. CDR1 and CDR2 (germline): LNHDA, SQIVND (reference sequence).

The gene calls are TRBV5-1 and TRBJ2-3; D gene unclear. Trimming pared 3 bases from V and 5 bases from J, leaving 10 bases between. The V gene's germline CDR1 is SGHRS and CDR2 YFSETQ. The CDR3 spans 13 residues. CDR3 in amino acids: CASSSEVGDTQYF. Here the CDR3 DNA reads TGCGCCAGCAGCTCTGAAGTCGGAGATACGCAGTATTTT.

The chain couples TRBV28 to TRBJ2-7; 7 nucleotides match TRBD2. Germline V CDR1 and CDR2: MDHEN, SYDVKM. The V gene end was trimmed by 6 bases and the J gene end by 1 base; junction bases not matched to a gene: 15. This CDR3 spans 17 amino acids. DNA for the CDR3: TGTGCCAGCAGAAGCGAGTGGGGGGGGGAAAAGTCCTACGAGCAGTACTTC. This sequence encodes CASRSEWGGEKSYEQYF.

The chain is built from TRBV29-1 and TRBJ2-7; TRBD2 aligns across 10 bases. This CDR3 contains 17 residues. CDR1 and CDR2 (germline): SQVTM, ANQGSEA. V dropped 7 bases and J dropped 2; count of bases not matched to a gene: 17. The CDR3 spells CSALDPHTSGETYEQYF. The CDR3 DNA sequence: TGCAGCGCCCTGGACCCCCATACTAGCGGGGAGACCTACGAGCAGTACTTC.

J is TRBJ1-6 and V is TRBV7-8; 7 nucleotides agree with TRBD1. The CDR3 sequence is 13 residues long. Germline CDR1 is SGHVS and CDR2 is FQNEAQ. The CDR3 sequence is CVTQGGRNSPLHF. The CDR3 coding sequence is TGTGTCACTCAGGGGGGACGTAATTCACCCCTCCACTTT.

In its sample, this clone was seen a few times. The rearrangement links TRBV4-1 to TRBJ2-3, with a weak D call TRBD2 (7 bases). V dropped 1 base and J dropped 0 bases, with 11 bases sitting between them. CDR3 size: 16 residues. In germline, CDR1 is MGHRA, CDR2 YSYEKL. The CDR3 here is CASSQVAGASTDTQYF. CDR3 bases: TGCGCCAGCAGCCAAGTGGCGGGGGCTAGCACAGATACGCAGTATTTT.

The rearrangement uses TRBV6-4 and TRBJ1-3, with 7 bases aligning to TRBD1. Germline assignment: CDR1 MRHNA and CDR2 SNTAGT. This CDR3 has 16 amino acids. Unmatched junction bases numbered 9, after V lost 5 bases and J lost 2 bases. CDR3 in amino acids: CASSRPIDRAGNTIYF. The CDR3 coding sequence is TGTGCCAGCAGTCGCCCTATTGACAGGGCTGGAAACACCATATATTTT.

The chain's CDR3 is CASSFRGQGAMTEAFF. In DNA form, the CDR3 reads TGCGCCAGCAGCTTTAGGGGACAGGGGGCGATGACTGAAGCTTTCTTT. The chain joins TRBV5-1 to TRBJ1-1; TRBD1 matches 12 bases. Germline values: CDR1 SGHRS, CDR2 YFSETQ. This CDR3 comprises 16 residues. Unmatched junction bases numbered 7, after V lost 2 bases and J lost 5 bases. Combining the CDR3 with reference TRBV5-1 and TRBJ1-1 gives the whole variable domain KAGVTQTPRYLIKTRGQQVTLSCSPISGHRSVSWYQQTPGQGLQFLFEYFSETQRNKGNFPGRFSGRQFSNSRSEMNVSTLELGDSALYLCASSFRGQGAMTEAFFGQGTRLTVV.

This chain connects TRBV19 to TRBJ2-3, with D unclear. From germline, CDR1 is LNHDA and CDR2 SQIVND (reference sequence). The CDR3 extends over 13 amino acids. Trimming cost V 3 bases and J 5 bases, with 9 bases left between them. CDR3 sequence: CASSMNAKDTQYF. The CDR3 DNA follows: TGTGCCAGTAGTATGAACGCGAAAGATACGCAGTATTTT. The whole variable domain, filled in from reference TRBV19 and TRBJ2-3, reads DGGITQSPKYLFRKEGQNVTLSCEQNLNHDAMYWYRQDPGQGLRLIYYSQIVNDFQKGDIAEGYSVSREKKESFPLTVTSAQKNPTAFYLCASSMNAKDTQYFGPGTRLTVL.

The CDR3 coding sequence is TGTGCCAGTAGTATGGAGAATCAGCCCCAGCATTTT. Translation gives CASSMENQPQHF. The rearrangement uses TRBV19 and TRBJ1-5; no firm D call. The CDR3 totals 12 residues. The V and J ends lost 3 bases and 4 bases respectively, with 4 bases between them. Looked up from germline, CDR1 is LNHDA and CDR2 is SQIVND (reference sequence).

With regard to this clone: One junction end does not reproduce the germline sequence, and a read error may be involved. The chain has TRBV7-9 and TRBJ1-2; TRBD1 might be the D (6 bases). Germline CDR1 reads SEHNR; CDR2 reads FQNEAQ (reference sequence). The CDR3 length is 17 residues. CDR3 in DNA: TGTGCCAGCGGCTTGTTGATTGGGGAAAACAGGGACTATGGCTACACCTTC. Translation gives CASGLLIGENRDYGYTF.

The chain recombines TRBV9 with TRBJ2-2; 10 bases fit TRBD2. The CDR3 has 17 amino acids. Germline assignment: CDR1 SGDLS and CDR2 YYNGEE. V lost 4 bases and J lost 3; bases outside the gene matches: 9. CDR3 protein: CASSISGGPRDTGELFF. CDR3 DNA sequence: TGTGCCAGCAGCATTAGCGGGGGGCCCCGCGACACCGGGGAGCTGTTTTTT.